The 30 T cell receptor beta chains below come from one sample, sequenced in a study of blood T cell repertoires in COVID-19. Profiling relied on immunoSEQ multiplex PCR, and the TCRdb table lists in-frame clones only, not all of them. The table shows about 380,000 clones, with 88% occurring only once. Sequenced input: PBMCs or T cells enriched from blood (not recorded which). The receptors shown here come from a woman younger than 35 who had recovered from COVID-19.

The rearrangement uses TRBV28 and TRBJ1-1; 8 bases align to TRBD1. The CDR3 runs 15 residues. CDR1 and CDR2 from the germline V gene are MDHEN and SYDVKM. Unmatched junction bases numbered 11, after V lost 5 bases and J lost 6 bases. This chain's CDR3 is CASSPLDRDYPEAFF. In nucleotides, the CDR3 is TGTGCCAGCAGTCCCCTGGACAGGGACTACCCTGAAGCTTTCTTT.

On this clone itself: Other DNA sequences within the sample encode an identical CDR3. CDR3 in DNA: TGCGCCAGCAGCTTAACAGGGATGAACACTGAAGCTTTCTTT. Its protein product is CASSLTGMNTEAFF. V usage is TRBV5-1 and J usage is TRBJ1-1; D is perhaps TRBD1 (6 bases). Germline V gene lookup returns CDR1 SGHRS and CDR2 YFSETQ. The germline V and J ends were trimmed by 2 bases and 0 bases, with 8 bases remaining between them. The CDR3 is 14 residues long.

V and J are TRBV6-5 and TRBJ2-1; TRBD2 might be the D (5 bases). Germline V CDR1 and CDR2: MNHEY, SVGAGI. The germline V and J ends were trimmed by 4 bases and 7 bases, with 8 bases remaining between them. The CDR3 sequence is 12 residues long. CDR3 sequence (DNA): TGTGCCAGCAGTTTCAGAGGGAATGAGCAGTTCTTC. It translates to CASSFRGNEQFF.

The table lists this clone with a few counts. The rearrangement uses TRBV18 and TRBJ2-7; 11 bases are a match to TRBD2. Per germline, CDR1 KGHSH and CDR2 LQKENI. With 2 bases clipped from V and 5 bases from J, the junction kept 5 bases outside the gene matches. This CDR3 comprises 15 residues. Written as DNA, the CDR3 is TGTGCCAGCTCACCAACGACTAGCGGGGACGACGAGCAGTACTTC. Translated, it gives CASSPTTSGDDEQYF.

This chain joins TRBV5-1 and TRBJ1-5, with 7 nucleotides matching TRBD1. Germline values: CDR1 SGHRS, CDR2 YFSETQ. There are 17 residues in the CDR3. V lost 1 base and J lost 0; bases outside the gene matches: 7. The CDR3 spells CASSLYGTGDSNQPQHF. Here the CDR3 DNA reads TGCGCCAGCAGCTTGTACGGAACAGGGGATAGCAATCAGCCCCAGCATTTT.

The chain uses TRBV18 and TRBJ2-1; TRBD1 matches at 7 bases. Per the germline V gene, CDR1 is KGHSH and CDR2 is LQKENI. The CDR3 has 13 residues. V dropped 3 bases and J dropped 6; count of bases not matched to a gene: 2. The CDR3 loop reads CASSPGQSNEQFF. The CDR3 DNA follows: TGTGCCAGCTCACCGGGACAGAGCAATGAGCAGTTCTTC. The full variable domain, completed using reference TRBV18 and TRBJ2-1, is NAGVMQNPRHLVRRRGQEARLRCSPMKGHSHVYWYRQLPEEGLKFMVYLQKENIIDESGMPKERFSAEFPKEGPSILRIQQVVRGDSAAYFCASSPGQSNEQFFGPGTRLTVL.

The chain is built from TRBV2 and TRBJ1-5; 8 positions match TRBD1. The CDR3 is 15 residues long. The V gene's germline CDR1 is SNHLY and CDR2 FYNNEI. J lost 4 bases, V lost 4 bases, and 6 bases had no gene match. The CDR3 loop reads CASSGGQATNQPQHF. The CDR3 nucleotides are TGTGCCAGCAGTGGGGGACAGGCCACAAATCAGCCCCAGCATTTT.

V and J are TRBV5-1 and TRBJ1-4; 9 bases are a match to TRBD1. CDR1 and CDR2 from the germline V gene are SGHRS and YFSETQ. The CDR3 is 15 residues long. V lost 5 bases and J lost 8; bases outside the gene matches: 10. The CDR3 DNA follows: TGCGCCAGCAGACCTACAGGGGGCCGGAACGAAAAACTGTTTTTT. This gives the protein CASRPTGGRNEKLFF.

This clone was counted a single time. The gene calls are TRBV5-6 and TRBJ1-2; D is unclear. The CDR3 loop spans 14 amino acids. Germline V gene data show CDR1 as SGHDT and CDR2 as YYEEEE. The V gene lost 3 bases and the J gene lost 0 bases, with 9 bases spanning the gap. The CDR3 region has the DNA TGTGCCAGCAGCTCGGTTGTTGCTAACTATGGCTACACCTTC. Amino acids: CASSSVVANYGYTF.

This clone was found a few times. Here the CDR3 DNA reads TGTGCCAGCTCACCAGCTGTACGGGGCACTGAAGCTTTCTTT. Translated, it gives CASSPAVRGTEAFF. The chain employs TRBV18 and TRBJ1-1, with D unresolved. CDR1 is KGHSH, CDR2 LQKENI, per germline. The CDR3 runs to 14 residues. V gave up 2 bases and J gave up 4 bases, with 11 bases separating them.

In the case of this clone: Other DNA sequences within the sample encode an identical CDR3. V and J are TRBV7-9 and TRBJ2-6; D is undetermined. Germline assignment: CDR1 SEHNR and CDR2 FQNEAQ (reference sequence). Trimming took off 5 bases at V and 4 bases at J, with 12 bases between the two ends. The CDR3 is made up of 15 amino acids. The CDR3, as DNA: TGTGCCAGCAGCCCAGGTAGTTCCGGGGCCAACGTCCTGACTTTC. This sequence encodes CASSPGSSGANVLTF.

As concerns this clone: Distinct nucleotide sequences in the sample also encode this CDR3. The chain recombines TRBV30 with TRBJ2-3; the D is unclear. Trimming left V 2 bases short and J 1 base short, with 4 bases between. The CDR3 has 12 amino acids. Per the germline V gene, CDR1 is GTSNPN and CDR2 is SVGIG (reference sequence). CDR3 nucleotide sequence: TGTGCCTGGAGTCCCGGCACAGATACGCAGTATTTT. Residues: CAWSPGTDTQYF.

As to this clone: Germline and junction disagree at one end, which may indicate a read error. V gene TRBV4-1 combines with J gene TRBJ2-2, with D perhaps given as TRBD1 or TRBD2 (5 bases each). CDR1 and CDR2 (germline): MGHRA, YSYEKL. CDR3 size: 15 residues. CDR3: CASSQAAGWYGELFF. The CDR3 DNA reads TGCGCCAGCAGTCAAGCGGCAGGGTGGTACGGGGAGCTGTTTTTT.

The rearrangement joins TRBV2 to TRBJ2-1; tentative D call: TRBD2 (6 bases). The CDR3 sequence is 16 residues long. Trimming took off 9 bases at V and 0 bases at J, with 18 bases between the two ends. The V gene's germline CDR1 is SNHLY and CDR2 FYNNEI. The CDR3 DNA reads TGTGCCAGTAAATACGGCGGCGGGGCCTCCTACAATGAGCAGTTCTTC. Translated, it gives CASKYGGGASYNEQFF.

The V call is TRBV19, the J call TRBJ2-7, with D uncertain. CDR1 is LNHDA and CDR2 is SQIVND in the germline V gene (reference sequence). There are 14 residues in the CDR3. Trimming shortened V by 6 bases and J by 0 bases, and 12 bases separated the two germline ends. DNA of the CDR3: TGTGCCAGTAGCCCTGCCACAGTCTCCTACGAGCAGTACTTC. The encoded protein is CASSPATVSYEQYF.

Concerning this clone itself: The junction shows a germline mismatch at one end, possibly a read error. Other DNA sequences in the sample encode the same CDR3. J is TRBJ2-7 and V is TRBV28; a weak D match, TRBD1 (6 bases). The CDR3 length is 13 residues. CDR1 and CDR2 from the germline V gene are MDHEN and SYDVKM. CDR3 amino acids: CASNLQGTYEQYF. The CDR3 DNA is TGTGCCAGCAACTTGCAGGGGACCTACGAACAGTACTTC. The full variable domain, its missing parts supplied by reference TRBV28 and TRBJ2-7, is DVKVTQSSRYLVKRTGEKVFLECVQDMDHENMFWYRQDPGLGLRLIYFSYDVKMKEKGDIPEGYSVSREKKERFSLILESASTNQTSMYLCASNLQGTYEQYFGPGTRLTVT.

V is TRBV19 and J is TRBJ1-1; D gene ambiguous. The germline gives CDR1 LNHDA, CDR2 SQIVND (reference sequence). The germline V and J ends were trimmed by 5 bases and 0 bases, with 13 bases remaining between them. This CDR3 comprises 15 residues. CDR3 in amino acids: CASSPKQIMNTEAFF. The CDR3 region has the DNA TGTGCCAGTAGTCCGAAACAGATCATGAACACTGAAGCTTTCTTT. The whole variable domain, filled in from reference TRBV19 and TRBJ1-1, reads DGGITQSPKYLFRKEGQNVTLSCEQNLNHDAMYWYRQDPGQGLRLIYYSQIVNDFQKGDIAEGYSVSREKKESFPLTVTSAQKNPTAFYLCASSPKQIMNTEAFFGQGTRLTVV.

The CDR3 region is CASSIGEGWHQPQHF. CDR3 nucleotides: TGTGCCAGTAGTATAGGAGAGGGCTGGCATCAGCCCCAGCATTTT. This sequence joins TRBV19 and TRBJ1-5; D not certain. The germline V gene encodes CDR1 LNHDA and CDR2 SQIVND (reference sequence). This CDR3 has 15 amino acids. The V end was cut by 1 base, the J end by 5 bases, with 12 bases between. Combining the CDR3 with reference TRBV19 and TRBJ1-5 gives the whole variable domain DGGITQSPKYLFRKEGQNVTLSCEQNLNHDAMYWYRQDPGQGLRLIYYSQIVNDFQKGDIAEGYSVSREKKESFPLTVTSAQKNPTAFYLCASSIGEGWHQPQHFGDGTRLSIL.

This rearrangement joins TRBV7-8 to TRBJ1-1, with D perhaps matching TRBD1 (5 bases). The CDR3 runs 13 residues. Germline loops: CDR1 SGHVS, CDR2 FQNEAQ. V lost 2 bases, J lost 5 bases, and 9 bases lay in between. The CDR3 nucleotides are TGTGCCAGCAGCTTAAGGACAAAGACTGAAGCTTTCTTT. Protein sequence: CASSLRTKTEAFF.

CDR3 sequence (DNA): TGTGCCAGCAGTTTTCGGGGGGAAAAACTGTTTTTT. Translated, it gives CASSFRGEKLFF. The rearrangement uses TRBV27 and TRBJ1-4; maybe TRBD1 (5 bases). Per germline, CDR1 MNHEY and CDR2 SMNVEV (reference sequence). The CDR3 is made up of 12 amino acids. V was trimmed by 3 bases and J by 8 bases, leaving 7 bases between them.

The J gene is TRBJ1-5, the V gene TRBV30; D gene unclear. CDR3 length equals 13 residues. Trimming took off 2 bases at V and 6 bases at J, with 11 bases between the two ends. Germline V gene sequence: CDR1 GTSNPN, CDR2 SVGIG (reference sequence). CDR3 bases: TGTGCCTGGAGTCGGGGAGAGCGTCAGCCCCAGCATTTT. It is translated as CAWSRGERQPQHF. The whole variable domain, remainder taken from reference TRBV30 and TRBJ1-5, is SQTIHQWPATLVQPVGSPLSLECTVEGTSNPNLYWYRQAAGRGLQLLFYSVGIGQISSEVPQNLSASRPQDRQFILSSKKLLLSDSGFYLCAWSRGERQPQHFGDGTRLSIL.

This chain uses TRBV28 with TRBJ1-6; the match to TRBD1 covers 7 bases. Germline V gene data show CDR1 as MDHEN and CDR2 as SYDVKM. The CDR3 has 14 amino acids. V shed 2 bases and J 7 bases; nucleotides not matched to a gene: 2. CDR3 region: CASSLTGENSPLHF. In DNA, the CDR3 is TGTGCCAGCAGTTTAACAGGGGAGAATTCACCCCTCCACTTT. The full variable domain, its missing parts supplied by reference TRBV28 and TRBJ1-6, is DVKVTQSSRYLVKRTGEKVFLECVQDMDHENMFWYRQDPGLGLRLIYFSYDVKMKEKGDIPEGYSVSREKKERFSLILESASTNQTSMYLCASSLTGENSPLHFGNGTRLTVT.

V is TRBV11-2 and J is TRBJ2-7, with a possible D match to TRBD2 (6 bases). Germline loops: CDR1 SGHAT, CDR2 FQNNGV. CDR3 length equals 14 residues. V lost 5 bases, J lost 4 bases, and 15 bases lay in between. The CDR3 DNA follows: TGTGCCAGCAGCCCGAGCTGGGGGGTGTACGAGCAGTACTTC. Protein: CASSPSWGVYEQYF. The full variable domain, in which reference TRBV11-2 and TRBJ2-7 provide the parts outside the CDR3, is EAGVAQSPRYKIIEKRQSVAFWCNPISGHATLYWYQQILGQGPKLLIQFQNNGVVDDSQLPKDRFSAERLKGVDSTLKIQPAKLEDSAVYLCASSPSWGVYEQYFGPGTRLTVT.

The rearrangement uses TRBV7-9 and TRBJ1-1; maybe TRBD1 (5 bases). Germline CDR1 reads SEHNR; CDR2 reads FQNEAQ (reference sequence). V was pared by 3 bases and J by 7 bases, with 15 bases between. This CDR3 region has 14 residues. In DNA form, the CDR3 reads TGTGCCAGCAGCTTCATCGGGGGTCAGGATGAAGCTTTCTTT. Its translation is CASSFIGGQDEAFF.

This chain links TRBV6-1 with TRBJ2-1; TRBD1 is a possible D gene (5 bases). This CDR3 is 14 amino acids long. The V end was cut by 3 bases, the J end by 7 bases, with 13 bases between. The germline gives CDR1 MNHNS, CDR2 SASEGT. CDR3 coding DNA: TGTGCCAGCAGTGAGGGGTCATCAGGGAATGAGCAGTTCTTC. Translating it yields CASSEGSSGNEQFF.

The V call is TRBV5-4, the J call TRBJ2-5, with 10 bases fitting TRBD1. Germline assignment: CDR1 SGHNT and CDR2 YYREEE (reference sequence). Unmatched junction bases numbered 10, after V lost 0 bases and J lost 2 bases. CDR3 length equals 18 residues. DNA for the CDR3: TGTGCCAGCAGCTTGGTTTATCGCGGGGGACAGGGGCAAGAGACCCAGTACTTC. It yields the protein CASSLVYRGGQGQETQYF.

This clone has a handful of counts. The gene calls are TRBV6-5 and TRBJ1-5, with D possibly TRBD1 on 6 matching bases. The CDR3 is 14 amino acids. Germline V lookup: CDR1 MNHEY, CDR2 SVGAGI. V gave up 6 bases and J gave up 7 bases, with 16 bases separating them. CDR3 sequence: CASRWGPHTQPQHF. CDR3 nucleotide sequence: TGTGCCAGCAGGTGGGGGCCTCACACCCAGCCCCAGCATTTT.

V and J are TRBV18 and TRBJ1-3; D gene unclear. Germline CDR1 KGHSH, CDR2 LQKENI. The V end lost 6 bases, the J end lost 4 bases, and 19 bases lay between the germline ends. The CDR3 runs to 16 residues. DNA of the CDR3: TGTGCCAGCTCGTATGGGCCATCTTCGGCGGGAAACACCATATATTTT. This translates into CASSYGPSSAGNTIYF.

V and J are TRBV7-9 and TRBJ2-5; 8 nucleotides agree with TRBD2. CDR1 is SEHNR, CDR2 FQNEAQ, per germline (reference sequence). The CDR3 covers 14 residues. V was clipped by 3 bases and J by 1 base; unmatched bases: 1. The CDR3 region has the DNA TGTGCCAGCAGCTTCGGGGGGGCCCAAGAGACCCAGTACTTC. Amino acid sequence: CASSFGGAQETQYF.

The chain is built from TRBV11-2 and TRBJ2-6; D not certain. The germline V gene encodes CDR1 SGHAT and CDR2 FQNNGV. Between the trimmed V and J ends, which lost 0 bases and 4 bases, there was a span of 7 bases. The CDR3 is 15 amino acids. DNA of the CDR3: TGTGCCAGCAGCTTAGAACTCGCCGGGGCCAACGTCCTGACTTTC. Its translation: CASSLELAGANVLTF.